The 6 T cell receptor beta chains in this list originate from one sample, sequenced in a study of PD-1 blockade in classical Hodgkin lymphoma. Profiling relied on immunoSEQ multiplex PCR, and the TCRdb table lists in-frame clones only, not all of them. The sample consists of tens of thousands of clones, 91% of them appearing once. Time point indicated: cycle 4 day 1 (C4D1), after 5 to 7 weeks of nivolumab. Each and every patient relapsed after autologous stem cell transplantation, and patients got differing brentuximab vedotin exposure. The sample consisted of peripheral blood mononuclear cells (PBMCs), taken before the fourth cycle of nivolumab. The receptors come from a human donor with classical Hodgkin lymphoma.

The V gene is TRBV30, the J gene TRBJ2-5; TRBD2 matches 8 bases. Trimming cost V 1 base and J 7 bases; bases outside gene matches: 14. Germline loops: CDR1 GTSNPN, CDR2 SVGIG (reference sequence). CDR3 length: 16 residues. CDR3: CAWSARGTGREGTQYF. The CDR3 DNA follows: TGTGCCTGGAGTGCTCGGGGGACCGGGAGGGAAGGGACCCAGTACTTC.

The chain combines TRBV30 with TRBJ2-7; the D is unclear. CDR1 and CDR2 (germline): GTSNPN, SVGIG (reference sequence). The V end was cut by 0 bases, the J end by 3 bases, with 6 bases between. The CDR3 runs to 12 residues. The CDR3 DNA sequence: TGTGCCTGGAGTGTGCAGCGCTACGAGCAGTACTTC. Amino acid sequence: CAWSVQRYEQYF.

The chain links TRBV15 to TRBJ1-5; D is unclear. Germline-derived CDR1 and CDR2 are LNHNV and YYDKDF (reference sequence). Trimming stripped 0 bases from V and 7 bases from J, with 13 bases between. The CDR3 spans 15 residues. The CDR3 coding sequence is TGTGCCACCAGCAGAGATCTCGGGGTATTACAGCCCCAGCATTTT. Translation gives CATSRDLGVLQPQHF.

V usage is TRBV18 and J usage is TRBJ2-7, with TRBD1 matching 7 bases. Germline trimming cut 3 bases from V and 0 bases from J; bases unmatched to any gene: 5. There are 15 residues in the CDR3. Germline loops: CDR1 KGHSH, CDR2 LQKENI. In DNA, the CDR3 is TGTGCCAGCTCACCTAGACAGGGAAGCTCCTACGAGCAGTACTTC. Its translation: CASSPRQGSSYEQYF.

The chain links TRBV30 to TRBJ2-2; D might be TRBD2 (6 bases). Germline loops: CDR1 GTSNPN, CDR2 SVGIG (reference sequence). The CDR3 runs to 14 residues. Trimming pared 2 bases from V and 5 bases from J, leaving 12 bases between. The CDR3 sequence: CAWSNSGWTGELFF. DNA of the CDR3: TGTGCCTGGAGTAACAGCGGGTGGACCGGGGAGCTGTTTTTT.

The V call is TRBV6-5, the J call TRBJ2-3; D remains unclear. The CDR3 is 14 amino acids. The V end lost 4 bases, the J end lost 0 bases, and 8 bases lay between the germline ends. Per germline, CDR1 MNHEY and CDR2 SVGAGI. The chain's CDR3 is CASSFSVSTDTQYF. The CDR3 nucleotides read TGTGCCAGCAGTTTCTCGGTTAGCACAGATACGCAGTATTTT.